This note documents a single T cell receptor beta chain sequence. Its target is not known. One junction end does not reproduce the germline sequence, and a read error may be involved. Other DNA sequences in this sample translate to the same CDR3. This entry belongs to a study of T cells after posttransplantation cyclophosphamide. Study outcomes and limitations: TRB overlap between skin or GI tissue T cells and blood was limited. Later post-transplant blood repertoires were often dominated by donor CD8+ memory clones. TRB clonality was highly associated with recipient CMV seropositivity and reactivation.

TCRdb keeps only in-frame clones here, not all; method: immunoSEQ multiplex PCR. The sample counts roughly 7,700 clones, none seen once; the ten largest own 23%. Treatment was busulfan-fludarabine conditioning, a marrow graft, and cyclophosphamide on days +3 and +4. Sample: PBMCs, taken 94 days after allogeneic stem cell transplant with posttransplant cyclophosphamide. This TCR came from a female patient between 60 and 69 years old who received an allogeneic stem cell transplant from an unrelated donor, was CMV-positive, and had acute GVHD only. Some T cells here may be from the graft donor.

CDR3 amino acids: CASSLYRGVEKLFF. The CDR3 nucleotides are TGCGCCAGCAGTTTGTACAGGGGCGTTGAAAAACTGTTTTTT. The gene calls are TRBV12-3 or TRBV12-4 and TRBJ1-4; TRBD1 matches at 7 bases. CDR3 length: 14 residues.